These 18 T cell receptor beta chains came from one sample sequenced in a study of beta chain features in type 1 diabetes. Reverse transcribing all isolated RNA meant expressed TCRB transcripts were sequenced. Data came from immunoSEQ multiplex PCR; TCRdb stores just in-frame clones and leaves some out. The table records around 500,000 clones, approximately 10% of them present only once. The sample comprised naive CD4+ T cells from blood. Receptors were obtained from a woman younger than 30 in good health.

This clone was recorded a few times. The CDR3 is CASKQDGINTDTQYF. CDR3 in DNA: TGTGCCAGTAAACAGGACGGAATCAACACAGATACGCAGTATTTT. The chain is built from TRBV28 and TRBJ2-3; maybe TRBD1 (5 bases). The CDR3 is 15 residues long. V dropped 9 bases and J dropped 2 bases, with 18 bases sitting between them. Germline CDR1 MDHEN, CDR2 SYDVKM.

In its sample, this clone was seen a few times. CDR3 DNA sequence: TGCAGCGTTGGACCCGGGACGGGTGAAAAACTGTTTTTT. Its translation: CSVGPGTGEKLFF. The chain is built from TRBV29-1 and TRBJ1-4, with a tentative D call TRBD1 (5 bases). V shed 4 bases and J shed 7 bases, with 13 bases lying between them. The germline gives CDR1 SQVTM, CDR2 ANQGSEA. CDR3 length: 13 amino acids.

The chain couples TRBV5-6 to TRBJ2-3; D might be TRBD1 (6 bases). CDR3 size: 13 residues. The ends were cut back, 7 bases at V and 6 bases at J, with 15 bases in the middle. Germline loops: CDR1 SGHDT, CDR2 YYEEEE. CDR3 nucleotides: TGTGCCAGCCTAAATCAGGGGCTGGATACGCAGTATTTT. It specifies CASLNQGLDTQYF.

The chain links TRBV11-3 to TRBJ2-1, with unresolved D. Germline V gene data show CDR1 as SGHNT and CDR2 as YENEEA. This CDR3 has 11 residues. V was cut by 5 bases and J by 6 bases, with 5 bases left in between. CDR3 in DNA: TGTGCCAGCAGCGCCCGCAATGAGCAGTTCTTC. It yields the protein CASSARNEQFF.

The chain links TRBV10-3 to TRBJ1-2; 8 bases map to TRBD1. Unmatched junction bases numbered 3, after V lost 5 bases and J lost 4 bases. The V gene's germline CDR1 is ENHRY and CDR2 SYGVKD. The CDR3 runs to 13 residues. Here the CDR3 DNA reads TGTGCCATCAGTACAGGGGGGCCCTATGGCTACACCTTC. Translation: CAISTGGPYGYTF.

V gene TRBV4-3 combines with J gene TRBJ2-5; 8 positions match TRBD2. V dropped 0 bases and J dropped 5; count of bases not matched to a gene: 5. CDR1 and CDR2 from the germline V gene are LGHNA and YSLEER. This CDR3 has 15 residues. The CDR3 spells CASSQDVRGEETQYF. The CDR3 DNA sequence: TGCGCCAGCAGCCAAGATGTGCGGGGGGAGGAGACCCAGTACTTC.

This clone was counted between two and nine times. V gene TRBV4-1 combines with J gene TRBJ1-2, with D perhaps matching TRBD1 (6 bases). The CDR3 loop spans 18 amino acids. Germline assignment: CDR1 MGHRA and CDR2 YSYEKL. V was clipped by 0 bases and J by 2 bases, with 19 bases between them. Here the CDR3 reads CASSQDVYRDASNYGYTF. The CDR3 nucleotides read TGCGCCAGCAGCCAAGATGTCTACAGGGACGCGAGCAACTATGGCTACACCTTC.

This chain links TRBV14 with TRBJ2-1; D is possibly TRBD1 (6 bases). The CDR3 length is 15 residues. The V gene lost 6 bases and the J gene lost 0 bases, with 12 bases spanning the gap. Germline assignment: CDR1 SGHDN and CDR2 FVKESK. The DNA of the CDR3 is TGTGCCAGCAGGCCTAGGGGGAGCTCCTACAATGAGCAGTTCTTC. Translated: CASRPRGSSYNEQFF.

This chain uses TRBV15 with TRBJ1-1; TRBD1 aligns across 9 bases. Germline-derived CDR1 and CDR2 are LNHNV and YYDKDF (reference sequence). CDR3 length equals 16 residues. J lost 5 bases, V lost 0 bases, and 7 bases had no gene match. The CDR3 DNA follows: TGTGCCACCAGCAGAGAACTGGGGACAGGGCGGACTGAAGCTTTCTTT. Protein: CATSRELGTGRTEAFF.

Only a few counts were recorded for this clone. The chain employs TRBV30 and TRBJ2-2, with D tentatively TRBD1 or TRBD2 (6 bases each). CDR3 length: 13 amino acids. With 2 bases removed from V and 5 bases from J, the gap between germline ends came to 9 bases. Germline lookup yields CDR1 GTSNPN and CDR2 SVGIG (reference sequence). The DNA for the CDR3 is TGTGCCTGGAGTCCGGGGGCTACCGGGGAGCTGTTTTTT. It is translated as CAWSPGATGELFF.

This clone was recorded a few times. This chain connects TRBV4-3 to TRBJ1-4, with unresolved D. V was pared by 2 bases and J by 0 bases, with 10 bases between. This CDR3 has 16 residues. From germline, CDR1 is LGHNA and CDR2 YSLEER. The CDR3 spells CASSQFPGTTNEKLFF. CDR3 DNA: TGCGCCAGCAGCCAATTCCCGGGAACAACTAATGAAAAACTGTTTTTT.

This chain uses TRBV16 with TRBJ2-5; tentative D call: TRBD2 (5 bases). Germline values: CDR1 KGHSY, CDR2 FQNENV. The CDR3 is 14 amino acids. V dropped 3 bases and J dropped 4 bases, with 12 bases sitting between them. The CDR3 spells CASSQFGGPETQYF. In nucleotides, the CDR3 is TGTGCCAGCAGCCAGTTTGGAGGTCCAGAGACCCAGTACTTC.

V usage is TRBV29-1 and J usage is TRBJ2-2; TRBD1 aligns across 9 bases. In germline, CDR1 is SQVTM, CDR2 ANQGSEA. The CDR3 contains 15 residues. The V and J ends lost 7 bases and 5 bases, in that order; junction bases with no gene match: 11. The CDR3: CSARRGTGSTGELFF. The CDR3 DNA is TGCAGCGCCCGCCGGGGGACAGGGTCGACCGGGGAGCTGTTTTTT.

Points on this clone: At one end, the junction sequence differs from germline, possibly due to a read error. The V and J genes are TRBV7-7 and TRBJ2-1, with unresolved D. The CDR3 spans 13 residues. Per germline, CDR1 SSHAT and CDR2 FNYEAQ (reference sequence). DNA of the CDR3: TGTGCTAGCAGCTTGCGATTGGGCAATGAGCAGTTCTTC. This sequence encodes CASSLRLGNEQFF.

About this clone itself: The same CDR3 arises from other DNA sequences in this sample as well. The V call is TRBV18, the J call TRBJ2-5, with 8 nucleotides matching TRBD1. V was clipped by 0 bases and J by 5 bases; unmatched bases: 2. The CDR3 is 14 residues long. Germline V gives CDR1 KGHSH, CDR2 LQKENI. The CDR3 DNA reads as TGTGCCAGCTCACCACCGACAGGGGAGGAGACCCAGTACTTC. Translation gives CASSPPTGEETQYF.

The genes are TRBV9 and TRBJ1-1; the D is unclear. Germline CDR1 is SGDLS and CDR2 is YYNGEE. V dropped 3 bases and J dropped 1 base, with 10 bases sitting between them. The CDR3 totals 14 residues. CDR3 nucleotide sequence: TGTGCCAGCAGCGAGTTAACGCGGAACACTGAAGCTTTCTTT. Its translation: CASSELTRNTEAFF.

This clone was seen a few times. CDR3 nucleotides: TGTGCCAGCAGCCAAGGGCGCAGGGGAAAACTGTTTTTT. It encodes CASSQGRRGKLFF. The chain combines TRBV14 with TRBJ1-4; D is possibly TRBD1 (6 bases). V shed 1 base and J shed 10 bases, with 10 bases lying between them. The CDR3 totals 13 residues. Germline V gene data show CDR1 as SGHDN and CDR2 as FVKESK. Filled out from reference TRBV14 and TRBJ1-4, the complete variable domain reads EAGVTQFPSHSVIEKGQTVTLRCDPISGHDNLYWYRRVMGKEIKFLLHFVKESKQDESGMPNNRFLAERTGGTYSTLKVQPAELEDSGVYFCASSQGRRGKLFFGSGTQLSVL.

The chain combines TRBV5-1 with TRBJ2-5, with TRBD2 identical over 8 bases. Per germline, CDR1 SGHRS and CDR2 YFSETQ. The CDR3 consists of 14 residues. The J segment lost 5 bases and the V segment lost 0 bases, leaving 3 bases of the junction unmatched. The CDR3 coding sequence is TGCGCCAGCAGCTTGGGGACTAGCAGGGAGACCCAGTACTTC. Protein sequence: CASSLGTSRETQYF.